The entry that follows covers one TCR beta chain sequence. What it binds is not known. V lost 2 bases to trimming and J lost 2 bases, with 13 bases between them. CDR3 length equals 15 residues. The germline CDR1 and CDR2 sequences are SGHRS and YFSETQ. This sample is drawn from a study of cytomegalovirus exposure and HLA in healthy donors. Study outcomes and limitations: Among immune exposure information, only CMV serostatus was available.

The PCR employed 60 Vbeta primers together with 13 Jbeta primers. Libraries were prepared by immunoSEQ multiplex PCR; TCRdb keeps only in-frame clonotypes and omits some of them. Among about 180,000 clones, about 79% were seen once, and the ten largest hold approximately 6%. This sequence joins TRBV5-1 and TRBJ1-1; the D gene is possibly TRBD1 (6 bases). The sample consisted of PBMCs. The source is a man aged 40-49 years in good health and CMV-seropositive. The CDR3 bases are TGCGCCAGCAGCTTTACCGGGACATTAAACACTGAAGCTTTCTTT. Its protein product is CASSFTGTLNTEAFF.